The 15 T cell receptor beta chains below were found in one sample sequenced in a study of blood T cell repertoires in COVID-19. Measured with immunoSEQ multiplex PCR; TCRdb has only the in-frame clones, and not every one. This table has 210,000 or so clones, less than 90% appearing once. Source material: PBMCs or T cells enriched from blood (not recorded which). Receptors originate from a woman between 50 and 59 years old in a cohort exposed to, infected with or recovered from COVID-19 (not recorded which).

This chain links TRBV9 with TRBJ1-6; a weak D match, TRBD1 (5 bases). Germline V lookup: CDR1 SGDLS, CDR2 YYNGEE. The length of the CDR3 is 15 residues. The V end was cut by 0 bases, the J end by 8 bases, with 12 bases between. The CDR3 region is CASSVGGRVDSPLHF. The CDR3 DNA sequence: TGTGCCAGCAGCGTAGGGGGCAGGGTAGATTCACCCCTCCACTTT. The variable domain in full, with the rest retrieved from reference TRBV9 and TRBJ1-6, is DSGVTQTPKHLITATGQRVTLRCSPRSGDLSVYWYQQSLDQGLQFLIQYYNGEERAKGNILERFSAQQFPDLHSELNLSSLELGDSALYFCASSVGGRVDSPLHFGNGTRLTVT.

CDR3 DNA: TGTGCCAGCTCACCTCCGGACAGGTCAGGGATTGAAGCTTTCTTT. Protein product: CASSPPDRSGIEAFF. The chain employs TRBV18 and TRBJ1-1; 7 positions match TRBD1. Germline V gene sequence: CDR1 KGHSH, CDR2 LQKENI. The length of the CDR3 is 15 residues. With V trimmed by 3 bases and J by 7 bases, 11 bases remained unmatched.

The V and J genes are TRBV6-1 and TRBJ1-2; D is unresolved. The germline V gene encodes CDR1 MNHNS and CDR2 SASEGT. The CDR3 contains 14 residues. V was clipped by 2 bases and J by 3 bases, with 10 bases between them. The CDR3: CASSERLGDYGYTF. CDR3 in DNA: TGTGCCAGCAGTGAACGCCTCGGGGACTATGGCTACACCTTC.

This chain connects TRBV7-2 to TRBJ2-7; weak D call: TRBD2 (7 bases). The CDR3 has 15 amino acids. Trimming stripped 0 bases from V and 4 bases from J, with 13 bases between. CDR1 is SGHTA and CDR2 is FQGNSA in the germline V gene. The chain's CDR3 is CASSLAWGGRYEQYF. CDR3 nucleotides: TGTGCCAGCAGCTTAGCTTGGGGGGGCAGGTACGAGCAGTACTTC.

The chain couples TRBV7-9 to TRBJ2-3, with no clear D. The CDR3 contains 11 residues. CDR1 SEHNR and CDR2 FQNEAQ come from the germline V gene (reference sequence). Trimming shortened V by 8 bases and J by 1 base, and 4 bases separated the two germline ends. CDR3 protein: CASQGTDTQYF. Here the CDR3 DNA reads TGTGCCAGCCAGGGCACAGATACGCAGTATTTT.

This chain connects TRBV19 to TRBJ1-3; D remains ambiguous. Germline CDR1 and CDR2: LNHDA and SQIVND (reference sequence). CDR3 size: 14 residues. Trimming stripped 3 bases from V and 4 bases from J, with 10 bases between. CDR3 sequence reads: CASSIPRIGNTIYF. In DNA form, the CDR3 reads TGTGCCAGTAGTATCCCTAGAATCGGAAACACCATATATTTT.

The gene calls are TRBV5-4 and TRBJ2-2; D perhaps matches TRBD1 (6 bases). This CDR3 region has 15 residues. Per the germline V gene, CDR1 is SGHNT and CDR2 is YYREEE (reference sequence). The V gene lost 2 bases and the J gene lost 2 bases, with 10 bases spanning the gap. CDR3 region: CASSFAQGNTGELFF. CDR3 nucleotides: TGTGCCAGCAGCTTCGCACAGGGAAACACCGGGGAGCTGTTTTTT.

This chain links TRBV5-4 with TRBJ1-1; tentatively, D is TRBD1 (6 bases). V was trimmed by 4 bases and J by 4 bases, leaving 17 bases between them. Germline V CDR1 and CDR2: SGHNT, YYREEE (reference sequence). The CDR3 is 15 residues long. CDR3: CASSQERGGITEAFF. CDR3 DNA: TGTGCCAGCAGCCAGGAGAGGGGGGGAATCACTGAAGCTTTCTTT.

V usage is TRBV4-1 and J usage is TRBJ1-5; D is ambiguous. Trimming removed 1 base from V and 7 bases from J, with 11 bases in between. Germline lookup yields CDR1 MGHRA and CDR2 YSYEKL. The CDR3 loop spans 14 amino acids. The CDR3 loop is CASSQVPGYQPQHF. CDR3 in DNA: TGCGCCAGCAGCCAAGTTCCGGGGTACCAGCCCCAGCATTTT.

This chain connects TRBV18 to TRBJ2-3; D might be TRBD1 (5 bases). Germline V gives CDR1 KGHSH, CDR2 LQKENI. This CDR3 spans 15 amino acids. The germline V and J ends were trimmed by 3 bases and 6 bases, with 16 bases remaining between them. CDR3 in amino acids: CASSPRQGTRDTQYF. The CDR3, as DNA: TGTGCCAGCTCACCGAGGCAGGGTACAAGGGATACGCAGTATTTT. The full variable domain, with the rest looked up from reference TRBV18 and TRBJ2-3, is NAGVMQNPRHLVRRRGQEARLRCSPMKGHSHVYWYRQLPEEGLKFMVYLQKENIIDESGMPKERFSAEFPKEGPSILRIQQVVRGDSAAYFCASSPRQGTRDTQYFGPGTRLTVL.

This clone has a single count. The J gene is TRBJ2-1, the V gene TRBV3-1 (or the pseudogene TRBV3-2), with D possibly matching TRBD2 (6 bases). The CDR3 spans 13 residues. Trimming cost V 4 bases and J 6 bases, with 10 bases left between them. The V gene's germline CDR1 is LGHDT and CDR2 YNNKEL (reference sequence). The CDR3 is CASSRMGGNEQFF. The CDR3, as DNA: TGTGCCAGCAGCCGCATGGGGGGCAATGAGCAGTTCTTC.

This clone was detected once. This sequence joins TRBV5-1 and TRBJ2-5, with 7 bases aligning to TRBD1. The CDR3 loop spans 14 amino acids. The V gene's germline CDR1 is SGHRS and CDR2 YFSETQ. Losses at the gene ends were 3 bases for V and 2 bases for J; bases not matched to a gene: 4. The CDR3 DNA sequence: TGCGCCAGCAGCTCGGGGACAGAACAAGAGACCCAGTACTTC. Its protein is CASSSGTEQETQYF.

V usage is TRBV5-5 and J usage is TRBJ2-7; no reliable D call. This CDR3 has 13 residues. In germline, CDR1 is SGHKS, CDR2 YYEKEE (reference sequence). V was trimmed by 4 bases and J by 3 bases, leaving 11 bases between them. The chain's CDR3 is CASSPAVIYEQYF. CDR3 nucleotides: TGTGCCAGCAGCCCCGCGGTAATCTACGAGCAGTACTTC.

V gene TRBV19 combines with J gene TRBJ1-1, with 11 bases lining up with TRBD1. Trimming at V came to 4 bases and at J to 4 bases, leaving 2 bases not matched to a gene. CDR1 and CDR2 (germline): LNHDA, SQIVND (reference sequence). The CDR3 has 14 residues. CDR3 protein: CASSSGTGGTEAFF. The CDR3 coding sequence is TGTGCCAGTAGTAGTGGGACAGGGGGCACTGAAGCTTTCTTT.

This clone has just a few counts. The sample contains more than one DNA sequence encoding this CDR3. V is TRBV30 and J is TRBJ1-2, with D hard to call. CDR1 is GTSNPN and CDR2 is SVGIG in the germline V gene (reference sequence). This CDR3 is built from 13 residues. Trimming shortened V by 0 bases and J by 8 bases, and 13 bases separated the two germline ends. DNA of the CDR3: TGTGCCTGGAGTGTTGGCCGATCCCAGGGCTACACCTTC. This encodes CAWSVGRSQGYTF.